This is a list of T cell receptor beta chains from one sample in a study of OX40 agonist ivuxolimab in advanced cancers. Clones were read by immunoSEQ multiplex PCR, and TCRdb kept only the in-frame ones, dropping some. The sample includes 80,000 to 100,000 clones, around 87% of them seen just once. Sample: CD4+ or CD8+ T cells sorted from blood, taken in a trial of the OX40 agonist ivuxolimab. The receptor set was obtained from an adult with an advanced solid tumor such as melanoma, head and neck, liver or kidney cancer. CDR3s include the opening cysteine and the closing phenylalanine or tryptophan. Fields, in order: J gene, V gene, clone size, D gene, CDR3 DNA, CDR3 protein. D genes are given only for firm matches. Some rows have no size entry. The others give once, few or many, or a class for an expanded clone.

J: TRBJ2-5; V: TRBV11-2; size: -; D: -; DNA: TGTGCCAGCACCTCAGGAGAGACCCAGTACTTC; CDR3: CASTSGETQYF
J: TRBJ1-2; V: TRBV2; size: -; D: -; DNA: TGTGCCAGCAGTGACCCCGGCTACTATGGCTACACCTTC; CDR3: CASSDPGYYGYTF
J: TRBJ2-1; V: TRBV11-3; size: -; D: -; DNA: TGTGCCAGCAGCTTCGGGAGCTCCTACAATGAGCAGTTCTTC; CDR3: CASSFGSSYNEQFF
J: TRBJ2-7; V: TRBV7-2; size: once; D: TRBD2; DNA: TGTGCCAGCAGCCTCCTAGCGGGGCAAACCTACGAGCAGTACTTC; CDR3: CASSLLAGQTYEQYF
J: TRBJ1-2; V: TRBV15; size: few; D: -; DNA: TGTGCCACCAGAGACGGGGGCGTGGATGGCTACACCTTC; CDR3: CATRDGGVDGYTF
J: TRBJ2-5; V: TRBV5-4; size: -; D: TRBD1; DNA: TGTGCCAGCAGCTTGGGCACAGGGGGCTGGAAGACCCAGTACTTC; CDR3: CASSLGTGGWKTQYF
J: TRBJ1-1; V: TRBV19; size: -; D: -; DNA: TGTGCCAGCAGGCCTACGACCCCGGGGGACACTGAAGCTTTCTTT; CDR3: CASRPTTPGDTEAFF
J: TRBJ1-1; V: TRBV18; size: -; D: -; DNA: TGTGCCAGCTCACCAAGTAAACAGGGGAACACTGAAGCTTTCTTT; CDR3: CASSPSKQGNTEAFF
J: TRBJ2-5; V: TRBV28; size: -; D: -; DNA: TGTGCCAGCAGTTTAAGAGAGACCCAGTACTTC; CDR3: CASSLRETQYF
J: TRBJ1-1; V: TRBV5-1; size: -; D: TRBD1; DNA: TGCGCCAGCAGCCCAAGGACAGGACTGAACACTGAAGCTTTCTTT; CDR3: CASSPRTGLNTEAFF
J: TRBJ2-2; V: TRBV7-2; size: few; D: TRBD2; DNA: TGTGCCAGCAGCTTCCCTAGCGGGGGGGCCGCCGGGGAGCTGTTTTTT; CDR3: CASSFPSGGAAGELFF
J: TRBJ1-1; V: TRBV29-1; size: once; D: TRBD1; DNA: TGCAGCGCCCCCATTCGGGCTCCGGGACAGGGGATCACTGAAGCTTTCTTT; CDR3: CSAPIRAPGQGITEAFF
J: TRBJ2-1; V: TRBV10-3; size: -; D: TRBD2; DNA: TGTGCCATCAGTGATCCGGGACTAGCGGGGGTAAATGAGCAGTTCTTC; CDR3: CAISDPGLAGVNEQFF
J: TRBJ2-7; V: TRBV2; size: -; D: -; DNA: TGTGCCAGCAAGTCGAATACAGCTTCCTACGAGCAGTACTTC; CDR3: CASKSNTASYEQYF
J: TRBJ2-1; V: TRBV11-3; size: -; D: -; DNA: TGTGCCAGCAGCTTAGGGGGGGTCGGTGAGCAGTTCTTC; CDR3: CASSLGGVGEQFF
J: TRBJ1-3; V: TRBV6-5; size: -; D: TRBD1; DNA: TGTGCCAGCAGTCGAGACAGGGAAGCCGGAAACACCATATATTTT; CDR3: CASSRDREAGNTIYF
J: TRBJ1-2; V: TRBV10-3; size: -; D: -; DNA: TGTGCCATCAGTGCTACGGGACTAAATTCCCTCTTC; CDR3: CAISATGLNSLF
J: TRBJ1-1; V: TRBV6-6; size: few; D: TRBD1; DNA: TGTGCCAGCAGTTACTCCAGGGGGGAAGCTTTCTTT; CDR3: CASSYSRGEAFF
J: TRBJ1-2; V: TRBV7-2; size: -; D: TRBD1; DNA: TGTGCCAGCAGCCCCGGGACAGGGGGCACCGTCTATGGCTACACCTTC; CDR3: CASSPGTGGTVYGYTF
J: TRBJ2-5; V: TRBV19; size: -; D: -; DNA: TGTGCCAGTAGGCAGGGCCAAGAGACCCAGTACTTC; CDR3: CASRQGQETQYF
J: TRBJ2-1; V: TRBV5-1; size: -; D: TRBD2; DNA: TGCGCCAGCAGCTTGCTAGCGGCCTACAATGAGCAGTTCTTC; CDR3: CASSLLAAYNEQFF
J: TRBJ2-2; V: TRBV6-4; size: once; D: -; DNA: TGTGCCAGCAGTGATCAAGGCAACACCGGGGAGCTGTTTTTT; CDR3: CASSDQGNTGELFF
J: TRBJ1-2; V: TRBV4-1; size: -; D: TRBD1; DNA: TGCGCCAGCAGCCAAGAAGGGGGCTCGAACTATGGCTACACCTTC; CDR3: CASSQEGGSNYGYTF
J: TRBJ2-5; V: TRBV11-2; size: once; D: -; DNA: TGTGCCAGCAGCTCCTCGGGGACCTCCTCCCAAGAGACCCAGTACTTC; CDR3: CASSSSGTSSQETQYF
J: TRBJ1-1; V: TRBV7-3; size: -; D: -; DNA: TGTGCCAGCAGCTTTCAGGGAAACACTGAAGCTTTCTTT; CDR3: CASSFQGNTEAFF
J: TRBJ2-3; V: TRBV5-1; size: -; D: -; DNA: TGCGCCAGCAACCCATCGGGGGGCCGGGGAGATACGCAGTATTTT; CDR3: CASNPSGGRGDTQYF
J: TRBJ1-5; V: TRBV2; size: -; D: -; DNA: TGTGCCAGCAGCACCGGACGGAATATCAATCAGCCCCAGCATTTT; CDR3: CASSTGRNINQPQHF
J: TRBJ2-7; V: TRBV5-6; size: -; D: -; DNA: TGTGCCAGCAGCTTGCCCGCTAGCTCCTACGAGCAGTACTTC; CDR3: CASSLPASSYEQYF
J: TRBJ1-1; V: TRBV5-8; size: -; D: -; DNA: TGTGCCAGCAGTTATCGGGGCACTGAAGCTTTCTTT; CDR3: CASSYRGTEAFF
J: TRBJ1-2; V: TRBV19; size: once; D: -; DNA: TGTGCCACCTCGGGCCGTAACTATGGCTACACCTTC; CDR3: CATSGRNYGYTF
J: TRBJ1-2; V: TRBV5-5; size: -; D: TRBD1; DNA: TGTGCCAGCAGCCTCTCCACACACCCGACAGGGGGGGACTATGGCTACACCTTC; CDR3: CASSLSTHPTGGDYGYTF
J: TRBJ2-5; V: TRBV13; size: -; D: -; DNA: TGTGCCAGCAGCCCACAGGGAGGAGAGACCCAGTACTTC; CDR3: CASSPQGGETQYF
J: TRBJ2-3; V: TRBV7-2; size: -; D: TRBD2; DNA: TGTGCCAGCAGCTTGTGGGGGGGTAACACAGATACGCAGTATTTT; CDR3: CASSLWGGNTDTQYF
J: TRBJ1-2; V: TRBV4-3; size: -; D: -; DNA: TGCGCCAGCAGCCAAGATCGGCAGGGTCACTATGGCTACACCTTC; CDR3: CASSQDRQGHYGYTF
J: TRBJ2-1; V: TRBV16; size: -; D: -; DNA: TGTGCCAGCAGCCAAGTGGCAGACTACAATGAGCAGTTCTTC; CDR3: CASSQVADYNEQFF
J: TRBJ2-7; V: TRBV9; size: -; D: -; DNA: TGTGCCAGCAGCGTATCAGGGCTCTCCTACGAGCAGTACTTC; CDR3: CASSVSGLSYEQYF
J: TRBJ1-6; V: TRBV7-9; size: -; D: -; DNA: TGTGCCAGCACCCAGACCGGGCTTGGAGGTTCACCCCTCCACTTT; CDR3: CASTQTGLGGSPLHF
J: TRBJ1-1; V: TRBV27; size: -; D: TRBD1; DNA: TGTGCCAGCAGGCGACAGGGGGCGAACACTGAAGCTTTCTTT; CDR3: CASRRQGANTEAFF
J: TRBJ1-1; V: TRBV2; size: -; D: TRBD1; DNA: TGTGCCAGCAGTGAAAGGGGGACAGTGCTCATGAACACTGAAGCTTTCTTT; CDR3: CASSERGTVLMNTEAFF
J: TRBJ2-5; V: TRBV2; size: -; D: -; DNA: TGTGCCAGCAGTGATAACCAGCTGACAGGGAGGCAAGAGACCCAGTACTTC; CDR3: CASSDNQLTGRQETQYF
J: TRBJ2-1; V: TRBV10-1; size: -; D: TRBD1; DNA: TGCGCCAGCAGTGAGTCGGGCAGGGGGCGGTTGGTTGAGCAGTTCTTC; CDR3: CASSESGRGRLVEQFF
J: TRBJ1-3; V: TRBV5-4; size: -; D: -; DNA: TGTGCCAGCAGCTTGGTACCGTTGAGCTCTGGAAACACCATATATTTT; CDR3: CASSLVPLSSGNTIYF
J: TRBJ1-1; V: TRBV5-1; size: -; D: TRBD1; DNA: TGCGCCAGCAGCATGCTAACAGGGGAGAACACTGAAGCTTTCTTT; CDR3: CASSMLTGENTEAFF
J: TRBJ2-3; V: TRBV6-1; size: -; D: -; DNA: TGTGCCAGCAGTGAAATGTCCGGGCTCACAGATACGCAGTATTTT; CDR3: CASSEMSGLTDTQYF